The clone carrying this T cell receptor beta chain was recorded a few times. Its matching antigen is unknown. The V gene lost 3 bases and the J gene lost 5 bases, with 17 bases spanning the gap. Per germline, CDR1 KGHSH and CDR2 LQKENI. This CDR3 has 15 amino acids. This entry is derived from a study of beta chain features in type 1 diabetes. Overall study results and limits: A potential influence of HLA type upon TCRB rearrangement remained unresolved herein.

All of the isolated RNA was reverse transcribed, so expressed TCRB transcripts were sequenced. Assay: immunoSEQ multiplex PCR; the TCRdb copy retains only in-frame clones and omits some. In the table there are a few hundred thousand clones, roughly 16% of which are singletons. This chain uses TRBV18 with TRBJ2-7; perhaps TRBD1 as D (5 bases). Sequencing was performed on naive CD4+ T cells from blood. The origin of this receptor is a woman younger than 30 in good health. CDR3 protein: CASSPRQGTYHEQYF. The CDR3 DNA sequence: TGTGCCAGCTCACCGAGGCAGGGAACATATCACGAGCAGTACTTC.